Listed here are 4 T cell receptor beta chains from one sample, sequenced in a study of blood T cell repertoires in COVID-19. Produced via immunoSEQ multiplex PCR; TCRdb's table is partial and in-frame only. The sample lists 150,000 to 200,000 clones, 65% to 80% occurring once. Material for sequencing was peripheral blood. These receptors were collected from a man between 60 and 75 years old with acute or convalescent COVID-19.

The V gene is TRBV5-1, the J gene TRBJ1-1, with 10 bases aligning to TRBD1. The CDR3 spans 14 residues. The V gene end was trimmed by 4 bases and the J gene end by 3 bases; junction bases not matched to a gene: 3. Germline V CDR1 and CDR2: SGHRS, YFSETQ. The CDR3: CASSLGTGDTEAFF. CDR3 coding DNA: TGCGCCAGCAGCCTCGGGACAGGGGACACTGAAGCTTTCTTT.

The chain combines TRBV3-1 (or the pseudogene TRBV3-2) with TRBJ2-7; 10 bases are shared with TRBD2. The CDR3 has 14 amino acids. The V gene's germline CDR1 is LGHDT and CDR2 YNNKEL (reference sequence). J gave up 4 bases and V 6 bases, and 6 bases lay outside the gene matches. The DNA for the CDR3 is TGTGCCAGCAGGGGAGCGGGGGGGCGGTACGAGCAGTACTTC. It is translated as CASRGAGGRYEQYF.

The table lists this clone with a few counts. This chain joins TRBV11-2 and TRBJ1-1; the D is unclear. V was shortened by 5 bases and J by 6 bases, with 13 bases between the two germline ends. CDR1 and CDR2 from the germline V gene are SGHAT and FQNNGV. This CDR3 has 13 residues. For the CDR3, the DNA is TGTGCCAGCAGCGTGACGGGTAGAGCTGAAGCTTTCTTT. The encoded protein is CASSVTGRAEAFF. Complete variable domain (other parts from reference TRBV11-2 and TRBJ1-1): EAGVAQSPRYKIIEKRQSVAFWCNPISGHATLYWYQQILGQGPKLLIQFQNNGVVDDSQLPKDRFSAERLKGVDSTLKIQPAKLEDSAVYLCASSVTGRAEAFFGQGTRLTVV.

In DNA form, the CDR3 reads TGTGCCAGTAGTGGGGGGGTTCTCTATGGCTACACCTTC. Protein sequence: CASSGGVLYGYTF. The chain is built from TRBV19 and TRBJ1-2, with a possible D match to TRBD1 (5 bases). CDR1 is LNHDA and CDR2 is SQIVND in the germline V gene (reference sequence). Trimming removed 5 bases at V and 4 bases at J, with 11 bases between. The CDR3 has 13 residues. The complete variable domain, with remaining parts taken from reference TRBV19 and TRBJ1-2, reads DGGITQSPKYLFRKEGQNVTLSCEQNLNHDAMYWYRQDPGQGLRLIYYSQIVNDFQKGDIAEGYSVSREKKESFPLTVTSAQKNPTAFYLCASSGGVLYGYTFGSGTRLTVV.